The 30 T cell receptor beta chains in this list originate from one sample, sequenced in a study of blood T cell repertoires in COVID-19. The assay was immunoSEQ multiplex PCR, and TCRdb's table has in-frame clones only and misses some. The profile shows some 350,000 clones, approximately 91% of them singletons. The sequenced sample was peripheral blood. These TCRs come from a woman in her 70s with COVID-19, enrolled during active disease.

The chain has TRBV4-3 and TRBJ2-3; 15 nucleotides line up with TRBD2. Germline assignment: CDR1 LGHNA and CDR2 YSLEER. Losses at the gene ends were 2 bases for V and 4 bases for J; bases not matched to a gene: 7. The CDR3 spans 18 residues. As DNA, the CDR3 is TGCGCCAGCAGCCAAAGGACTAGCGGGGGGGCTGTCGCAGATACGCAGTATTTT. It yields the protein CASSQRTSGGAVADTQYF.

The rearrangement joins TRBV4-1 to TRBJ1-5; D ambiguous. Trimming left V 0 bases short and J 7 bases short, with 19 bases between. The CDR3 loop spans 17 amino acids. The germline gives CDR1 MGHRA, CDR2 YSYEKL. The CDR3 sequence: CASSQEAGLSYPQPQHF. The CDR3 region has the DNA TGCGCCAGCAGCCAAGAAGCAGGACTCAGCTATCCACAGCCCCAGCATTTT.

V is TRBV7-9 and J is TRBJ1-6, with a possible D match to TRBD1 (6 bases). CDR1 and CDR2 from the germline V gene are SEHNR and FQNEAQ (reference sequence). Trimming shortened V by 1 base and J by 8 bases, and 18 bases separated the two germline ends. The CDR3 has 17 residues. The CDR3 sequence is CASSLGTGIGGDSPLHF. CDR3 bases: TGTGCCAGCAGCTTAGGGACGGGGATAGGGGGAGATTCACCCCTCCACTTT.

V and J are TRBV6-5 and TRBJ1-5; 7 bases agree with TRBD1. This CDR3 comprises 15 residues. The V gene's germline CDR1 is MNHEY and CDR2 SVGAGI. V gave up 7 bases and J gave up 3 bases; unmatched junction bases: 9. CDR3 DNA: TGTGCCAGCATCCTTCTGGGACAGTACAATCAGCCCCAGCATTTT. Protein product: CASILLGQYNQPQHF.

In regard to this clone: The same CDR3 is also encoded by other DNA sequences in this sample. The chain couples TRBV5-1 to TRBJ1-1; TRBD1 matches at 8 bases. V lost 2 bases to trimming and J lost 1 base; unmatched junction nucleotides: 4. The length of the CDR3 is 15 residues. Per the germline V gene, CDR1 is SGHRS and CDR2 is YFSETQ. CDR3 protein: CASSFSGTGNTEAFF. The CDR3 DNA is TGCGCCAGCAGCTTCTCCGGGACAGGGAACACTGAAGCTTTCTTT. The variable domain in full, with the rest retrieved from reference TRBV5-1 and TRBJ1-1, is KAGVTQTPRYLIKTRGQQVTLSCSPISGHRSVSWYQQTPGQGLQFLFEYFSETQRNKGNFPGRFSGRQFSNSRSEMNVSTLELGDSALYLCASSFSGTGNTEAFFGQGTRLTVV.

In nucleotides, the CDR3 is TGTGCCAGCTCAACAGGGACAGGAACCTATGGCTACACCTTC. Amino acids: CASSTGTGTYGYTF. V gene TRBV18 combines with J gene TRBJ1-2; 8 nucleotides line up with TRBD1. Unmatched junction bases numbered 6, after V lost 5 bases and J lost 4 bases. This CDR3 comprises 14 residues. Germline V gene lookup returns CDR1 KGHSH and CDR2 LQKENI.

This chain links TRBV9 with TRBJ2-5; 10 bases agree with TRBD2. Germline V lookup: CDR1 SGDLS, CDR2 YYNGEE. The V segment lost 0 bases and the J segment 2 bases; nucleotides outside the gene matches: 10. This CDR3 region has 18 residues. Here the CDR3 reads CASSVEGSGGAIQETQYF. The CDR3 bases are TGTGCCAGCAGCGTAGAGGGCAGCGGGGGGGCGATACAAGAGACCCAGTACTTC.

This chain uses TRBV18 with TRBJ1-1, with D hard to call. The V gene's germline CDR1 is KGHSH and CDR2 LQKENI. This CDR3 is 14 amino acids long. With 1 base removed from V and 6 bases from J, the gap between germline ends came to 12 bases. The CDR3 here is CASSPRLSNSEAFF. The CDR3 DNA reads as TGTGCCAGCTCACCACGGTTGAGTAACTCTGAAGCTTTCTTT.

The genes are TRBV4-2 and TRBJ1-3, with 7 bases identical to TRBD1. Trimming at V came to 2 bases and at J to 0 bases, leaving 4 bases not matched to a gene. The germline gives CDR1 LGHNA, CDR2 YNFKEQ. The CDR3 loop spans 16 amino acids. CDR3 DNA sequence: TGTGCCAGCAGCCAAAACTCAGGGGGCTCTGGAAACACCATATATTTT. This sequence encodes CASSQNSGGSGNTIYF.

CDR3 sequence: CATRQGAGQPQHF. The CDR3 DNA is TGTGCCACTCGACAGGGGGCTGGTCAGCCCCAGCATTTT. The chain joins TRBV7-9 to TRBJ1-5; 10 bases align to TRBD1. The CDR3 consists of 13 residues. Germline values: CDR1 SEHNR, CDR2 FQNEAQ (reference sequence). V dropped 10 bases and J dropped 6; count of bases not matched to a gene: 6.

The table lists this clone with a few counts. This sequence joins TRBV7-9 and TRBJ1-5; 7 positions agree with TRBD1. The CDR3 totals 16 residues. Germline values: CDR1 SEHNR, CDR2 FQNEAQ (reference sequence). Trimming removed 3 bases from V and 3 bases from J; junction bases left unmatched: 8. The CDR3 here is CASSLGPTGNNQPQHF. The CDR3, as DNA: TGTGCCAGCAGCTTGGGCCCGACAGGGAACAATCAGCCCCAGCATTTT.

This chain links TRBV5-6 with TRBJ1-5; D is possibly TRBD1 (6 bases). This CDR3 comprises 15 residues. The germline gives CDR1 SGHDT, CDR2 YYEEEE. V shed 1 base and J shed 1 base, with 9 bases lying between them. Written as DNA, the CDR3 is TGTGCCAGCAGCTTGATGGGGGCGAGCAATCAGCCCCAGCATTTT. Its protein is CASSLMGASNQPQHF.

The rearrangement uses TRBV5-4 and TRBJ2-7; possibly TRBD2 for D (5 bases). The V gene's germline CDR1 is SGHNT and CDR2 YYREEE (reference sequence). Trimming took off 4 bases at V and 5 bases at J, with 16 bases between the two ends. The CDR3 has 14 residues. Here the CDR3 reads CASSPRDDGNEQYF. The CDR3 DNA reads as TGTGCCAGCAGCCCGAGGGATGACGGAAACGAGCAGTACTTC.

The rearrangement links TRBV10-2 to TRBJ2-1, with a weak D call TRBD1 (5 bases). The CDR3 covers 12 residues. V lost 5 bases to trimming and J lost 7 bases, with 9 bases between them. Per germline, CDR1 WSHSY and CDR2 SAAADI. CDR3 protein: CASSYSGNEQFF. CDR3 sequence (DNA): TGCGCCAGCAGTTATTCAGGGAATGAGCAGTTCTTC.

CDR3 loop: CSADSESNYGYTF. The DNA for the CDR3 is TGCAGCGCAGACAGTGAATCTAACTATGGCTACACCTTC. This chain links TRBV29-1 with TRBJ1-2; perhaps TRBD1 as D (5 bases). Trimming cost V 7 bases and J 0 bases, with 12 bases left between them. The CDR3 is made up of 13 amino acids. Germline loops: CDR1 SQVTM, CDR2 ANQGSEA.

J is TRBJ2-1 and V is TRBV19; no definite D call. The CDR3 has 12 amino acids. V lost 3 bases and J lost 8, with 8 bases in between. Germline V gene sequence: CDR1 LNHDA, CDR2 SQIVND (reference sequence). The CDR3, as DNA: TGTGCCAGTAGTATTCCGGCGGATGAGCAGTTCTTC. It specifies CASSIPADEQFF.

V is TRBV9 and J is TRBJ1-4; no reliable D call. This CDR3 is built from 14 residues. The V gene's germline CDR1 is SGDLS and CDR2 YYNGEE. V was shortened by 0 bases and J by 7 bases, with 10 bases between the two germline ends. The CDR3 DNA reads TGTGCCAGCAGCGTAGGGGATGGAGGTGAAAAACTGTTTTTT. This codes for CASSVGDGGEKLFF.

This clone was picked up a small number of times. This CDR3 is CASSLTGGSYNSPLHF. CDR3 coding DNA: TGTGCCAGCAGCCTAACAGGGGGCTCCTATAATTCACCCCTCCACTTT. The gene calls are TRBV7-2 and TRBJ1-6; 8 bases map to TRBD1. Trimming cost V 5 bases and J 0 bases; bases outside gene matches: 3. The CDR3 is made up of 16 amino acids. Germline V gene lookup returns CDR1 SGHTA and CDR2 FQGNSA. Drawing the rest from reference TRBV7-2 and TRBJ1-6, the complete variable domain is GAGVSQSPSNKVTEKGKDVELRCDPISGHTALYWYRQSLGQGLEFLIYFQGNSAPDKSGLPSDRFSAERTGGSVSTLTIQRTQQEDSAVYLCASSLTGGSYNSPLHFGNGTRLTVT.

The rearrangement joins TRBV12-3 or TRBV12-4 to TRBJ2-5, with a possible D match to TRBD1 (5 bases). CDR3 size: 13 residues. The V gene lost 4 bases and the J gene lost 7 bases, with 13 bases spanning the gap. CDR3 sequence reads: CASSYTGIGTQYF. The CDR3 DNA sequence: TGTGCCAGCAGTTATACAGGAATTGGGACCCAGTACTTC.

This clone appeared a few times. V gene TRBV14 combines with J gene TRBJ1-3; 7 bases fit TRBD1. The V segment lost 4 bases and the J segment 0 bases; nucleotides outside the gene matches: 9. The CDR3 runs to 17 residues. Germline V gene sequence: CDR1 SGHDN, CDR2 FVKESK. CDR3 DNA sequence: TGTGCCAGCAGCCGCGCGACAGGGCCGAACTCTGGAAACACCATATATTTT. Translation: CASSRATGPNSGNTIYF.

The rearrangement links TRBV6-4 to TRBJ1-1, with a tentative D call TRBD1 (5 bases). Trimming took off 3 bases at V and 4 bases at J, with 9 bases between the two ends. The CDR3 sequence is 13 residues long. The germline CDR1 and CDR2 sequences are MRHNA and SNTAGT. The CDR3 reads CASSENGATEAFF. CDR3 nucleotide sequence: TGTGCCAGCAGTGAGAATGGGGCCACTGAAGCTTTCTTT.

The chain uses TRBV29-1 and TRBJ2-2, with D perhaps matching TRBD1 (5 bases). In germline, CDR1 is SQVTM, CDR2 ANQGSEA. The CDR3 is made up of 15 amino acids. V was shortened by 4 bases and J by 5 bases, with 17 bases between the two germline ends. This CDR3 is CSVAVQAQITGELFF. Here the CDR3 DNA reads TGCAGCGTTGCGGTACAGGCTCAGATTACCGGGGAGCTGTTTTTT.

The chain employs TRBV29-1 and TRBJ1-1; 7 nucleotides line up with TRBD1. Trimming cost V 3 bases and J 4 bases; bases outside gene matches: 5. The CDR3 runs 13 residues. In germline, CDR1 is SQVTM, CDR2 ANQGSEA. DNA for the CDR3: TGCAGCGTTGAGCCAGGGGGTTCCACTGAAGCTTTCTTT. Protein sequence: CSVEPGGSTEAFF.

This chain joins TRBV9 and TRBJ1-6; 7 bases are a match to TRBD1. Germline values: CDR1 SGDLS, CDR2 YYNGEE. The CDR3 loop spans 15 amino acids. V lost 0 bases to trimming and J lost 7 bases; unmatched junction nucleotides: 4. In nucleotides, the CDR3 is TGTGCCAGCAGCGTAGGGCAGGGGGGAAATTCACCCCTCCACTTT. It is translated as CASSVGQGGNSPLHF.

The chain is built from TRBV19 and TRBJ1-5, with a tentative D call TRBD1 (6 bases). With 8 bases removed from V and 4 bases from J, the gap between germline ends came to 15 bases. CDR3 size: 14 residues. From germline, CDR1 is LNHDA and CDR2 SQIVND (reference sequence). CDR3 bases: TGTGCCAGTGGCCGGGACACCTTTAATCAGCCCCAGCATTTT. Protein sequence: CASGRDTFNQPQHF.

CDR3 bases: TGCGCCAGCAGCGCGTTATTCGGGACACAGGACACTGAAGCTTTCTTT. This gives the protein CASSALFGTQDTEAFF. J is TRBJ1-1 and V is TRBV4-1; TRBD1 might be the D (6 bases). Trimming removed 5 bases from V and 3 bases from J, with 19 bases in between. The CDR3 runs to 16 residues. The germline CDR1 and CDR2 sequences are MGHRA and YSYEKL.

This chain joins TRBV7-8 and TRBJ1-2; D is perhaps TRBD1 (5 bases). The ends were cut back, 5 bases at V and 4 bases at J, with 14 bases in the middle. The CDR3 spans 14 residues. Germline CDR1 is SGHVS and CDR2 is FQNEAQ. The chain's CDR3 is CASSHTREAYGYTF. Here the CDR3 DNA reads TGTGCCAGCAGCCACACCAGGGAGGCCTATGGCTACACCTTC.

The chain recombines TRBV28 with TRBJ2-3, with 12 nucleotides matching TRBD2. Trimming removed 5 bases from V and 8 bases from J; junction bases left unmatched: 8. The CDR3 sequence is 15 residues long. Germline V gives CDR1 MDHEN, CDR2 SYDVKM. CDR3 nucleotide sequence: TGTGCCAGCAGTGACTCTAGCGGGGGGGCCACTACGCAGTATTTT. This gives the protein CASSDSSGGATTQYF. The variable domain in full, with the rest retrieved from reference TRBV28 and TRBJ2-3, is DVKVTQSSRYLVKRTGEKVFLECVQDMDHENMFWYRQDPGLGLRLIYFSYDVKMKEKGDIPEGYSVSREKKERFSLILESASTNQTSMYLCASSDSSGGATTQYFGPGTRLTVL.

The CDR3 DNA is TGCAGTGCTACTGCGGGCACTGAAGCTTTCTTT. Its translation: CSATAGTEAFF. The chain has TRBV20-1 and TRBJ1-1; D not resolved. CDR3 length: 11 residues. The V and J ends lost 4 bases and 4 bases respectively, with 7 bases between them. Germline CDR1 reads DFQATT; CDR2 reads SNEGSKA (reference sequence).

This clone has only one observation. CDR3 bases: TGTGCCAGCAAGAGACAGGGGTCTAAAGATACGCAGTATTTT. Its protein is CASKRQGSKDTQYF. The chain links TRBV28 to TRBJ2-3; 8 bases map to TRBD1. CDR3 length: 14 amino acids. The V gene's germline CDR1 is MDHEN and CDR2 SYDVKM. The V segment lost 7 bases and the J segment 5 bases; nucleotides outside the gene matches: 8. The whole variable domain, filled in from reference TRBV28 and TRBJ2-3, reads DVKVTQSSRYLVKRTGEKVFLECVQDMDHENMFWYRQDPGLGLRLIYFSYDVKMKEKGDIPEGYSVSREKKERFSLILESASTNQTSMYLCASKRQGSKDTQYFGPGTRLTVL.